This T cell receptor (beta chain) was sequenced in a study of T-cell memory formation after mild COVID-19. Study-wide findings and caveats: Clones contracting across day 15 to 85 had a balanced CD4/CD8 profile; later expanding clones leaned CD4+.

TCR alpha and TCR beta cDNA libraries with sample barcodes and UMIs came from 5'RACE using constant-segment primers. TCRdb reprocessed the 5' RACE reads with MiXCR, giving one entry per CDR3 protein. The data hold around 410,000 distinct CDR3 sequences, with less than 25% observed a single time. A word on this clonotype: Its antigen is unknown.

Germline V CDR1 and CDR2: LNHNV, YYDKDF (reference sequence). Trimming stripped 2 bases from V and 10 bases from J, with 18 bases between. There are 15 residues in the CDR3. The clonotype comes from an adult woman who had mild COVID-19 (a few samples of this study predate the infection). Cell type and time point are not known. The sequenced sample was PBMCs or a T cell subset sorted from them (not recorded which). V usage is TRBV15 and J usage is TRBJ2-1; D remains ambiguous. The CDR3 bases are TGTGCCACCAGCAGACCTACCGGGCCCAGCAGAGAGCAGTTCTTC. Translation: CATSRPTGPSREQFF.